One and the same sample provided the 23 T cell receptor beta chains below, sequenced in a study of CD8+ T cells in alopecia areata. The treatment: oral pan-JAK inhibitor, 5-10 mg twice daily. TCR sequencing used cDNA made by reverse transcription of extracted RNA. Sequenced by immunoSEQ multiplex PCR; TCRdb stores in-frame clones only, minus some. The data contain over 35,000 clones, 80% to 95% of them singletons. Sequences were derived from CD8+ T cells sorted from blood, sampled at week 24, from a patient treated with tofacitinib. These receptors all come from a human donor with alopecia areata.

The J gene is TRBJ2-2, the V gene TRBV19, with no clear D. V lost 5 bases to trimming and J lost 7 bases, with 11 bases between them. CDR1 is LNHDA and CDR2 is SQIVND in the germline V gene (reference sequence). The length of the CDR3 is 13 residues. CDR3 in DNA: TGTGCCAGTAGTCCCGGTTACGGCGGGGAGCTGTTTTTT. It encodes CASSPGYGGELFF. The full variable domain, completed using reference TRBV19 and TRBJ2-2, is DGGITQSPKYLFRKEGQNVTLSCEQNLNHDAMYWYRQDPGQGLRLIYYSQIVNDFQKGDIAEGYSVSREKKESFPLTVTSAQKNPTAFYLCASSPGYGGELFFGEGSRLTVL.

This chain links TRBV4-3 with TRBJ1-4; maybe TRBD1 (5 bases). V shed 8 bases and J shed 4 bases, with 11 bases lying between them. This CDR3 spans 13 amino acids. The germline gives CDR1 LGHNA, CDR2 YSLEER. The CDR3, as DNA: TGCGCCAGCTCAGGGTGGGGTAATGAAAAACTGTTTTTT. Protein sequence: CASSGWGNEKLFF.

Details on this clone: This sample also contains other DNA sequences that code for the same CDR3. The chain is built from TRBV27 and TRBJ2-7, with D tentatively TRBD2 (5 bases). The CDR3 loop spans 13 amino acids. Trimming took off 2 bases at V and 2 bases at J, with 7 bases between the two ends. Germline CDR1 reads MNHEY; CDR2 reads SMNVEV (reference sequence). CDR3 nucleotides: TGTGCCAGCAGTTTAGGAGGAACCTACGAGCAGTACTTC. Translation: CASSLGGTYEQYF.

The V gene is TRBV7-9, the J gene TRBJ1-4; 8 nucleotides line up with TRBD1. Germline values: CDR1 SEHNR, CDR2 FQNEAQ (reference sequence). The CDR3 sequence is 16 residues long. The junction had 9 bases not matched to a gene; V was cut back by 3 bases and J by 6 bases. This CDR3 reads CASSFRRQGLDEKLFF. Written as DNA, the CDR3 is TGTGCCAGCAGCTTTCGACGACAGGGGCTAGATGAAAAACTGTTTTTT.

The chain has TRBV28 and TRBJ2-1; D is unresolved. The CDR3 is 13 residues long. The ends were cut back, 1 base at V and 9 bases at J, with 10 bases in the middle. Germline loops: CDR1 MDHEN, CDR2 SYDVKM. The CDR3 loop reads CASSLYRSLEQFF. DNA for the CDR3: TGTGCCAGCAGTTTATATAGGTCCCTTGAGCAGTTCTTC.

The chain is built from TRBV29-1 and TRBJ2-1; 10 bases map to TRBD2. Germline CDR1 reads SQVTM; CDR2 reads ANQGSEA. V lost 0 bases, J lost 8 bases, and 7 bases stayed unmatched. CDR3 length equals 15 residues. The CDR3 spells CSVEDRLAGDYEQFF. The CDR3 DNA reads TGCAGCGTTGAAGATAGGCTAGCGGGGGACTATGAGCAGTTCTTC.

This chain connects TRBV30 to TRBJ2-1; D may be TRBD1 (5 bases). The germline V gene has CDR1 GTSNPN and CDR2 SVGIG (reference sequence). Between the trimmed V and J ends, which lost 5 bases and 7 bases, there was a span of 6 bases. The CDR3 covers 10 residues. The CDR3 is CAWGANEQFF. CDR3 sequence (DNA): TGTGCCTGGGGGGCAAATGAGCAGTTCTTC.

The chain's CDR3 is CASSLGPAELFF. The CDR3 DNA sequence: TGTGCCAGCAGCTTAGGTCCAGCGGAGCTGTTTTTT. The chain links TRBV7-9 to TRBJ2-2; the D is unclear. The CDR3 covers 12 residues. The germline CDR1 and CDR2 sequences are SEHNR and FQNEAQ (reference sequence). Trimming took off 1 base at V and 10 bases at J, with 7 bases between the two ends. The full variable domain, rest sourced from reference TRBV7-9 and TRBJ2-2, is DTGVSQNPRHKITKRGQNVTFRCDPISEHNRLYWYRQTLGQGPEFLTYFQNEAQLEKSRLLSDRFSAERPKGSFSTLEIQRTEQGDSAMYLCASSLGPAELFFGEGSRLTVL.

The chain carries TRBV2 and TRBJ1-3; D gene uncertain. CDR3 length: 15 residues. Germline CDR1 reads SNHLY; CDR2 reads FYNNEI. V lost 3 bases, J lost 0 bases, and 9 bases lay in between. CDR3 region: CASSEAKGSGNTIYF. CDR3 coding DNA: TGTGCCAGCAGTGAGGCCAAAGGCTCTGGAAACACCATATATTTT.

The V gene is TRBV27, the J gene TRBJ2-7; D might be TRBD1 (5 bases). Trimming left V 3 bases short and J 0 bases short, with 12 bases between. Germline V gene data show CDR1 as MNHEY and CDR2 as SMNVEV (reference sequence). This CDR3 has 15 amino acids. The CDR3: CASSFSRGSSYEQYF. The CDR3 coding sequence is TGTGCCAGCAGTTTTAGTAGGGGAAGCTCCTACGAGCAGTACTTC.

The gene calls are TRBV4-2 and TRBJ2-7; perhaps D is TRBD1 or TRBD2 (5 bases each). Per germline, CDR1 LGHNA and CDR2 YNFKEQ. V was cut by 3 bases and J by 2 bases, with 11 bases left in between. The CDR3 is 14 amino acids. The chain's CDR3 is CASSHEGRAYEQYF. The CDR3 nucleotides are TGTGCCAGCAGCCACGAGGGACGGGCCTACGAGCAGTACTTC.

This chain uses TRBV29-1 with TRBJ1-1; a weak D match, TRBD1 (5 bases). Deletions cut 7 bases from V and 1 base from J, with 10 bases between. Germline CDR1 is SQVTM and CDR2 is ANQGSEA. This CDR3 has 12 residues. The CDR3 sequence: CSAEGANTEAFF. As DNA, the CDR3 is TGCAGCGCGGAAGGGGCGAACACTGAAGCTTTCTTT.

In this sample, this clone turned up a few times. The gene calls are TRBV28 and TRBJ2-7; perhaps TRBD1 as D (6 bases). The CDR3 spans 16 residues. Trimming left V 5 bases short and J 2 bases short, with 19 bases between. Looked up from germline, CDR1 is MDHEN and CDR2 is SYDVKM. The CDR3 sequence is CASSTALRDIAYEQYF. The CDR3 DNA reads TGTGCCAGCAGTACCGCTCTCCGGGACATAGCCTACGAGCAGTACTTC.

This clone came up a few times. The rearrangement joins TRBV6-4 to TRBJ2-5; tentative D call: TRBD1 (7 bases). CDR3 length: 14 residues. Germline lookup yields CDR1 MRHNA and CDR2 SNTAGT. Trimming pared 6 bases from V and 2 bases from J, leaving 13 bases between. The CDR3 DNA reads TGTGCCAGCAGCCCCGCGGGACAGCAAGAGACCCAGTACTTC. Translation gives CASSPAGQQETQYF.

The chain employs TRBV28 and TRBJ2-5; D may correspond to TRBD1 or TRBD2 (5 bases each). The CDR3 totals 14 residues. Trimming pared 3 bases from V and 2 bases from J, leaving 10 bases between. Per the germline V gene, CDR1 is MDHEN and CDR2 is SYDVKM. CDR3 DNA: TGTGCCAGCAGTTTGGGGACGGATCAAGAGACCCAGTACTTC. It is translated as CASSLGTDQETQYF. The full variable domain, with the rest looked up from reference TRBV28 and TRBJ2-5, is DVKVTQSSRYLVKRTGEKVFLECVQDMDHENMFWYRQDPGLGLRLIYFSYDVKMKEKGDIPEGYSVSREKKERFSLILESASTNQTSMYLCASSLGTDQETQYFGPGTRLLVL.

The table lists this clone with a few counts. V usage is TRBV4-3 and J usage is TRBJ2-1, with a possible D match to TRBD1 (6 bases). V gave up 4 bases and J gave up 8 bases, with 15 bases separating them. Looked up from germline, CDR1 is LGHNA and CDR2 is YSLEER. This CDR3 contains 14 residues. The CDR3 DNA reads TGCGCCAGCAGCCCAGCACAGGGTTCCGATGAGCAGTTCTTC. Translated: CASSPAQGSDEQFF.

The chain couples TRBV13 to TRBJ1-2; D is possibly TRBD1 (5 bases). Trimming pared 4 bases from V and 3 bases from J, leaving 12 bases between. The V gene's germline CDR1 is PRHDT and CDR2 FYEKMQ (reference sequence). The CDR3 has 14 residues. In DNA form, the CDR3 reads TGTGCCAGCAGCTCAGGGACGATCGACTATGGCTACACCTTC. Its translation is CASSSGTIDYGYTF. The variable domain in full, completed from reference TRBV13 and TRBJ1-2, reads AAGVIQSPRHLIKEKRETATLKCYPIPRHDTVYWYQQGPGQDPQFLISFYEKMQSDKGSIPDRFSAQQFSDYHSELNMSSLELGDSALYFCASSSGTIDYGYTFGSGTRLTVV.

This chain links TRBV27 with TRBJ2-5; D may correspond to TRBD1 or TRBD2 (6 bases each). V lost 4 bases and J lost 3, with 12 bases in between. The CDR3 loop spans 14 amino acids. CDR1 and CDR2 (germline): MNHEY, SMNVEV (reference sequence). The CDR3 DNA reads TGTGCCAGCAGTTGGGGGGCCGGGGAAGAGACCCAGTACTTC. The encoded protein is CASSWGAGEETQYF.

In its sample, this clone was seen once. CDR3 in amino acids: CASSPLGLGTEAFF. The CDR3, as DNA: TGTGCCAGCAGTCCCTTGGGGCTCGGCACTGAAGCTTTCTTT. This chain connects TRBV28 to TRBJ1-1, with D maybe TRBD1 (5 bases). V lost 5 bases to trimming and J lost 4 bases, with 14 bases between them. The CDR3 consists of 14 residues. The germline V gene encodes CDR1 MDHEN and CDR2 SYDVKM. Based on the CDR3 plus reference TRBV28 and TRBJ1-1, the full variable domain is DVKVTQSSRYLVKRTGEKVFLECVQDMDHENMFWYRQDPGLGLRLIYFSYDVKMKEKGDIPEGYSVSREKKERFSLILESASTNQTSMYLCASSPLGLGTEAFFGQGTRLTVV.

J is TRBJ1-1 and V is TRBV4-2, with D unresolved. CDR1 LGHNA and CDR2 YNFKEQ come from the germline V gene. The CDR3 runs to 15 residues. The V and J ends lost 1 base and 1 base respectively, with 10 bases between them. This CDR3 is CASSQAAGTNTEAFF. CDR3 nucleotide sequence: TGTGCCAGCAGCCAAGCGGCAGGAACGAACACTGAAGCTTTCTTT.

This rearrangement joins TRBV7-9 to TRBJ2-7; 10 bases are shared with TRBD2. Germline CDR1 and CDR2: SEHNR and FQNEAQ (reference sequence). This CDR3 is 16 amino acids long. The trim removed 1 base at V and 3 bases at J, leaving 6 bases unmatched. The CDR3 DNA sequence: TGTGCCAGCAGCTTAGTAGCCAGCGGGGGGGACTACGAGCAGTACTTC. Amino acids: CASSLVASGGDYEQYF.

This chain uses TRBV19 with TRBJ2-2; D not certain. CDR1 is LNHDA, CDR2 SQIVND, per germline (reference sequence). This CDR3 spans 12 amino acids. The germline V and J ends were trimmed by 2 bases and 4 bases, with 2 bases remaining between them. The CDR3 region has the DNA TGTGCCAGTAGTATATCCACCGGGGAGCTGTTTTTT. This sequence encodes CASSISTGELFF.

This sequence joins TRBV13 and TRBJ2-1; TRBD2 agrees at 10 bases. V shed 7 bases and J 9 bases; nucleotides not matched to a gene: 9. This CDR3 is 14 amino acids long. Germline V gene data show CDR1 as PRHDT and CDR2 as FYEKMQ (reference sequence). CDR3 bases: TGTGCCAGCACCAAAGCGGGGGGGCTGGGTGAGCAGTTCTTC. This sequence encodes CASTKAGGLGEQFF.